The 8 T cell receptor beta chains below come from one sample, sequenced in a study of T cells in Graves' hyperthyroidism and ophthalmopathy. The TCR beta CDR3 regions underwent amplification using RNA transcripts as the source. In the first-round RT-PCR of the TCR CDR3, the HTBI primer set was used. A single record per CDR3 protein comes from TCRdb applying MiXCR to the multiplex PCR reads. In the table there are 500,000 to 650,000 distinct CDR3 sequences, 46% of which are singletons. The specimen was peripheral blood or thyroid tissue (not recorded which). These receptors were taken from an adult woman with Graves' disease, either hyperthyroidism or ophthalmopathy (not recorded which).

This clonotype showed up many times. V is TRBV5-1 and J is TRBJ2-2; the D call may be TRBD1 or TRBD2 (6 bases each). CDR1 and CDR2 (germline): SGHRS, YFSETQ. The V end was cut by 6 bases, the J end by 3 bases, with 12 bases between. The CDR3 has 14 residues. The CDR3, as DNA: TGCGCCAGCATGTATAGGGGGGACACCGGGGAGCTGTTTTTT. Translated: CASMYRGDTGELFF.

J is TRBJ1-1 and V is TRBV11-1; the match to TRBD1 covers 8 bases. CDR1 is SGHAT and CDR2 is FQDESV in the germline V gene (reference sequence). J lost 3 bases, V lost 1 base, and 7 bases had no gene match. The CDR3 totals 16 residues. For the CDR3, the DNA is TGTGCCAGCAGCTTAGGGGCAGGGGGCGGAGACACTGAAGCTTTCTTT. It encodes CASSLGAGGGDTEAFF.

As regards this clonotype: A read error may account for a junction end that differs from germline. The CDR3 protein is CASSESISGTEALF. The CDR3 DNA reads as TGCGCCAGCAGTGAGTCGATTTCGGGCACTGAAGCTCTCTTT. V and J are TRBV10-2 and TRBJ1-1; D is unclear. The CDR3 runs 14 residues. Germline loops: CDR1 WSHSY, CDR2 SAAADI.

The V and J genes are TRBV29-1 and TRBJ2-5, with D possibly TRBD2 on 5 matching bases. The CDR3 is 9 residues long. V lost 3 bases to trimming and J lost 10 bases, with 6 bases between them. The germline V gene encodes CDR1 SQVTM and CDR2 ANQGSEA. The CDR3 spells CSVDGVQYF. The DNA of the CDR3 is TGCAGCGTTGACGGGGTCCAGTACTTC.

The rearrangement joins TRBV20-1 to TRBJ1-2, with a tentative D call TRBD1 (6 bases). V dropped 0 bases and J dropped 6 bases, with 23 bases sitting between them. The CDR3 sequence is 17 residues long. Germline V gene sequence: CDR1 DFQATT, CDR2 SNEGSKA (reference sequence). CDR3 nucleotide sequence: TGCAGTGCTAGAGAACCCCGGGGGGCCTACGGGGACGATGGCTACACCTTC. Translating gives CSAREPRGAYGDDGYTF.

This clonotype was observed a handful of times. The chain carries TRBV10-3 and TRBJ2-5, with D perhaps TRBD1 (6 bases). Trimming cost V 0 bases and J 4 bases, with 12 bases left between them. The CDR3 spans 15 residues. Germline V gene lookup returns CDR1 ENHRY and CDR2 SYGVKD. The CDR3, as DNA: TGTGCCATCAGTGAGTCTTTCGGGACACTAGAGACCCAGTACTTC. Its translation: CAISESFGTLETQYF.

This clonotype was observed many times. The rearrangement joins TRBV20-1 to TRBJ2-7; 11 bases match TRBD1. The V segment lost 7 bases and the J segment 0 bases; nucleotides outside the gene matches: 14. The CDR3 consists of 17 residues. Per the germline V gene, CDR1 is DFQATT and CDR2 is SNEGSKA (reference sequence). The CDR3 region is CSGSGTGGVSSSYEQYF. CDR3 in DNA: TGCAGTGGATCCGGGACAGGGGGAGTTAGCAGCTCCTACGAGCAGTACTTC.

The chain uses TRBV29-1 and TRBJ2-7, with D perhaps matching TRBD1 (6 bases). There are 12 residues in the CDR3. CDR1 SQVTM and CDR2 ANQGSEA come from the germline V gene. In nucleotides, the CDR3 is TGCAGTTTTGCAGGGGATGCCTACGAGCAGTACTTC. Translated, it gives CSFAGDAYEQYF.